This is a list of T cell receptor beta chains from one sample in a study of T cells after yellow fever vaccination. TCRdb fed the 5' RACE reads into MiXCR, producing one record per CDR3 protein. This sample yields roughly 500,000 distinct CDR3 sequences, of which 15% to 20% are seen a single time; about 13% belongs to the top ten. Sample: PBMCs, taken 15 days after the yellow fever booster vaccination. These receptors originate from a man aged 25-45 years who received the YFV17D yellow fever vaccine. Both conserved end residues are part of each CDR3. The D gene is left open where the match is weak. Clone size is stated in some rows and not others, as once, few, many or a class when expanded.

v_call	d_call	j_call	clone_size	cdr3_aa	cdr3_nt
TRBV29-1	NA	TRBJ2-7	NA	CSVGSEWEQYF	TGCAGCGTTGGCTCCGAGTGGGAGCAGTACTTC
TRBV20-1	NA	TRBJ2-7	NA	CSARDMIGESHEQYF	TGCAGTGCTAGGGATATGATAGGGGAGTCCCACGAGCAGTACTTC
TRBV6-1	TRBD1	TRBJ2-3	few	CASETGQGAEDTQYF	TGTGCCAGCGAAACAGGACAGGGGGCGGAAGATACGCAGTATTTT
TRBV15	NA	TRBJ2-7	few	CATSFGLGGAVYEQYF	TGTGCCACCAGCTTTGGTCTAGGGGGAGCGGTTTACGAGCAGTACTTC
TRBV11-1	TRBD2	TRBJ2-2	once	CASSWAGTSGANTGELFF	TGTGCCAGCAGCTGGGCCGGGACTAGCGGAGCGAACACCGGGGAGCTGTTTTTT
TRBV5-6	TRBD1	TRBJ1-1	few	CASSPPTGVGTEAFF	TGTGCCAGCAGCCCCCCGACAGGGGTGGGCACTGAAGCTTTCTTT
TRBV5-1	NA	TRBJ2-5	NA	CASSRGAGPQETQYF	TGCGCCAGCAGTAGGGGGGCCGGACCCCAAGAGACCCAGTACTTC
TRBV7-2	NA	TRBJ2-2	few	CASSWVEAGELFF	TGTGCCAGCAGCTGGGTCGAGGCCGGGGAGCTGTTTTTT
TRBV12-3/TRBV12-4	NA	TRBJ1-1	NA	CASIPPGNTEAFF	TGTGCCAGCATCCCCCCCGGGAACACTGAAGCTTTCTTT
TRBV6-1	NA	TRBJ2-3	NA	CASSEGLGGTDTQYF	TGTGCCAGCAGTGAAGGGTTGGGGGGCACAGATACGCAGTATTTT
TRBV18	NA	TRBJ2-3	few	CASSLLKLSTDTQYF	TGTGCCAGCTCGCTCTTGAAACTTTCGACAGATACGCAGTATTTT
TRBV5-1	TRBD1	TRBJ2-7	NA	CASSWTGGLEQYF	TGCGCCAGCAGCTGGACAGGGGGCCTCGAGCAGTACTTC
TRBV3-1	TRBD1	TRBJ2-1	NA	CASSEGQTEQFF	TGTGCCAGCAGCGAGGGACAGACTGAGCAGTTCTTC
TRBV20-1	NA	TRBJ2-4	NA	CSAKMGSANIQYF	TGCAGTGCCAAGATGGGGTCCGCAAACATTCAGTACTTC
TRBV18	NA	TRBJ2-5	NA	CASSPRVGRGSKEETQYF	TGTGCCAGCTCACCACGCGTAGGTAGAGGATCCAAGGAAGAGACCCAGTACTTC
TRBV20-1	NA	TRBJ1-5	NA	CSAPDRGIQPQHF	TGCAGTGCTCCTGATCGGGGGATCCAGCCCCAGCATTTT
TRBV6-1	NA	TRBJ1-1	few	CASRTPGSGTEAFF	TGTGCCAGCAGGACCCCGGGGTCGGGGACTGAAGCTTTCTTT
TRBV18	NA	TRBJ2-3	NA	CASSPAGAIDTQYF	TGTGCCAGCTCACCGGCGGGGGCGATAGATACGCAGTATTTT
TRBV5-6	TRBD2	TRBJ2-7	NA	CASSLVLAGSSEQYF	TGTGCCAGCAGCTTGGTGCTAGCGGGATCTTCCGAGCAGTACTTC
TRBV18	NA	TRBJ2-6	NA	CASSPGVQVRSGANVLTF	TGTGCCAGCTCACCAGGTGTCCAGGTTCGTTCTGGGGCCAACGTCCTGACTTTC
TRBV6-5	NA	TRBJ2-7	few	CASSYSLEGAYEQYF	TGTGCCAGCAGTTACAGTTTGGAAGGGGCCTACGAGCAGTACTTC
TRBV4-3	NA	TRBJ2-1	NA	CASSQDRPRVSYNEQFF	TGCGCCAGCAGCCAAGATCGCCCTCGCGTCTCCTACAATGAGCAGTTCTTC
TRBV11-1	NA	TRBJ1-5	few	CASSLDLGLGGGSNQPQHF	TGTGCCAGCAGCTTAGACTTAGGGCTGGGAGGCGGGAGCAATCAGCCCCAGCATTTT
TRBV29-1	TRBD2	TRBJ2-5	few	CSLTSGQETQYF	TGCAGCCTAACTAGCGGACAAGAGACCCAGTACTTC
TRBV29-1	TRBD2	TRBJ2-3	NA	CSVEGWRGRTAKSTDTQYF	TGCAGCGTTGAGGGATGGCGCGGGAGGACCGCAAAAAGCACAGATACGCAGTATTTT
TRBV27	NA	TRBJ2-3	few	CASSFYPGTDTQYF	TGTGCCAGCAGTTTTTATCCGGGGACAGATACGCAGTATTTT
TRBV20-1	NA	TRBJ1-4	NA	CSVPAGEKLFF	TGCAGTGTTCCCGCGGGGGAAAAACTGTTTTTT
TRBV27	NA	TRBJ2-6	few	CASSLLGANVLTF	TGTGCCAGCAGTTTACTTGGGGCCAACGTCCTGACTTTC
TRBV19	TRBD1	TRBJ2-7	NA	CASSGTGRYEQYF	TGTGCCAGTAGTGGGACAGGGAGGTACGAGCAGTACTTC
TRBV11-3	NA	TRBJ2-3	NA	CASSPMRTSDTQYF	TGTGCCAGCAGCCCGATGAGGACCTCAGATACGCAGTATTTT